This T cell receptor beta chain is drawn from a study of blood T cell repertoires in COVID-19. Background on the study: Specimens from acute and convalescent COVID-19 originated in the United States, Italy and Spain. Nucleic acid was either cDNA or gDNA, and it came from T cells, B-cell-depleted T cells, or PBMCs.

CDR1 WNHNN and CDR2 SYGVQD come from the germline V gene (reference sequence). The CDR3 contains 15 residues. V gave up 2 bases and J gave up 1 base; unmatched junction bases: 0. Original handling: The authors estimated nucleated cell counts from reference gene primer amplification. The repertoire was sequenced with immunoSEQ multiplex PCR; TCRdb's copy has only in-frame clones and lacks some. Clone size and V and J calls were adopted from that table, with D and trimming inferred from the DNA. The sample contains approximately 140,000 clones, 84% of which appear only once. Recruits, aged roughly 18 to 89 years, lived in around 24 US areas.

The clonotype comes from a middle-aged man with acute COVID-19. The specimen sequenced was PBMCs or T cells enriched from blood (not recorded which). The chain combines TRBV10-1 with TRBJ2-2; TRBD1 agrees at 8 bases. The CDR3 region is CASSEGTGNTGELFF. The CDR3 nucleotides read TGCGCCAGCAGTGAGGGGACAGGGAACACCGGGGAGCTGTTTTTT.